The rows below give T cell receptor beta chains drawn from one sample of a study of T cells after yellow fever vaccination. Via MiXCR, TCRdb re-called the 5' RACE reads, giving one row per CDR3 protein. The sample shows 120,000 or so distinct CDR3 sequences, approximately 8.4% of them seen only once. The sequenced sample was CD8+ T cells sorted from PBMCs, obtained on the day of the yellow fever booster vaccination. These receptors were obtained from a man aged 18 to 29 who received the YFV17D yellow fever vaccine. Each CDR3 is given with its conserved first and last residue. D genes are given only for firm matches. Not every row has a clone size; where given, it reads once, few, many or a size class.

J,V,size,D,CDR3,DNA
TRBJ2-1,TRBV4-1,-,-,CASSQTSSLGTNEQFF,TGCGCCAGCAGCCAAACGTCCTCACTAGGGACCAATGAGCAGTTCTTC
TRBJ2-3,TRBV5-1,-,-,CASSLVVAGYTDTQYF,TGCGCCAGCAGCTTGGTCGTGGCAGGCTACACAGATACGCAGTATTTT
TRBJ2-1,TRBV4-3,many,-,CASSQTGDSFMVPFF,TGCGCCAGCAGCCAGACGGGGGACTCCTTTATGGTCCCGTTCTTC
TRBJ2-3,TRBV20-1,-,TRBD2,CSARPVRGGALDTQYF,TGCAGTGCTAGACCCGTTCGCGGGGGGGCCCTAGATACGCAGTATTTT
TRBJ2-2,TRBV29-1,-,-,CRVEYDAPGELFF,TGCAGAGTTGAATATGACGCCCCCGGGGAGCTGTTTTTT
TRBJ2-2,TRBV7-9,-,-,CASRSAGELFF,TGTGCCAGCAGAAGTGCTGGGGAGCTGTTTTTT
TRBJ2-7,TRBV6-6,few,TRBD1,CASSYPPSGQDHEQYF,TGTGCCAGCAGTTACCCTCCAAGTGGACAGGACCACGAGCAGTACTTC
TRBJ2-3,TRBV4-3,many,TRBD1,CASRPRDRVTDTQYF,TGCGCCAGCAGACCCCGGGACAGGGTCACAGATACGCAGTATTTT
TRBJ2-2,TRBV6-1,many,-,CASRVSDGNTGELFF,TGTGCCAGCAGAGTTTCCGACGGGAACACCGGGGAGCTGTTTTTT
TRBJ1-1,TRBV7-2,few,-,CASSWVGTEAFF,TGTGCCAGCAGCTGGGTGGGCACTGAAGCTTTCTTT
TRBJ2-5,TRBV7-9,few,TRBD2,CASSASGQETQYF,TGTGCCAGCAGCGCTAGCGGCCAAGAGACCCAGTACTTC
TRBJ2-7,TRBV7-8,-,TRBD1,CASSPWSRQGKTYEQYF,TGTGCCAGCAGCCCGTGGTCCCGACAGGGAAAAACCTACGAGCAGTACTTC
TRBJ2-1,TRBV20-1,-,-,CSARDPALALYNEQFF,TGCAGTGCTAGAGATCCCGCCCTGGCCCTCTACAATGAGCAGTTCTTC
TRBJ2-1,TRBV12-3/TRBV12-4,few,-,CASSFGASAYNEQFF,TGTGCCAGCAGTTTTGGGGCCTCGGCCTACAATGAGCAGTTCTTC
TRBJ2-4,TRBV7-2,few,TRBD1,CASSSPGQGAKNIQYF,TGTGCCAGCAGCTCACCGGGACAGGGGGCGAAAAACATTCAGTACTTC
TRBJ1-5,TRBV5-1,many,-,CASSLDQGGQPQHF,TGCGCCAGCAGCTTGGATCAGGGAGGCCAGCCCCAGCATTTT
TRBJ2-2,TRBV12-3/TRBV12-4,-,TRBD1,CASSIRDRVSTGELFF,TGTGCCAGCAGCATCCGGGACAGGGTATCCACCGGGGAGCTGTTTTTT
TRBJ2-1,TRBV6-2/TRBV6-3,many,-,CASSWSRVGEQFF,TGTGCCAGCAGCTGGAGCAGGGTCGGTGAGCAGTTCTTC
TRBJ2-3,TRBV7-9,-,-,CASSLQGGRADTQYF,TGTGCCAGCAGCTTACAGGGGGGCCGGGCAGATACGCAGTATTTT
TRBJ2-3,TRBV7-3,few,-,CASSHLAADTQYF,TGTGCCAGCAGCCATCTGGCTGCAGATACGCAGTATTTT
TRBJ2-7,TRBV20-1,few,TRBD1,CSARDKQGASYEQYF,TGCAGTGCTAGAGACAAACAGGGGGCCTCCTACGAGCAGTACTTC
TRBJ2-3,TRBV4-1,few,TRBD1,CASSQRDRGQLTDTQYF,TGCGCCAGCAGCCAACGGGACAGGGGACAACTGACGGATACGCAGTATTTT
TRBJ2-3,TRBV6-2/TRBV6-3,few,-,CASSFEAQEVADTQYF,TGTGCCAGCAGTTTTGAAGCCCAGGAGGTCGCAGATACGCAGTATTTT
TRBJ2-2,TRBV6-5,-,TRBD1,CASSLSPGTGSAGELFF,TGTGCCAGCAGCCTTAGTCCCGGGACAGGGTCCGCCGGGGAGCTGTTTTTT
TRBJ2-1,TRBV12-3/TRBV12-4,many,-,CASSQDGYNEQFF,TGTGCCAGCAGTCAGGACGGCTACAATGAGCAGTTCTTC
TRBJ1-5,TRBV7-9,-,-,CASSKEREPQHF,TGTGCCAGCAGTAAAGAAAGGGAGCCCCAGCATTTT
TRBJ2-2,TRBV5-1,many,-,CASSLVVGELFF,TGCGCCAGCAGCTTGGTAGTCGGGGAGCTGTTTTTT
TRBJ1-1,TRBV2,many,-,CASSEQRTVNTEAFF,TGTGCCAGCAGTGAACAAAGGACCGTAAACACTGAAGCTTTCTTT
TRBJ1-1,TRBV4-1,few,-,CASSLPGPEAFF,TGCGCCAGCAGCCTTCCGGGTCCTGAAGCTTTCTTT
TRBJ2-1,TRBV29-1,few,-,CSVEDNEQFF,TGCAGCGTTGAAGACAATGAGCAGTTCTTC
TRBJ2-3,TRBV4-2,few,TRBD1,CASSPADRGRADTQYF,TGTGCCAGCAGCCCCGCGGACAGGGGGCGGGCGGATACGCAGTATTTT
TRBJ2-1,TRBV7-9,-,TRBD1,CASSPHAGQAYNEQFF,TGTGCCAGCAGCCCCCATGCAGGACAGGCCTACAATGAGCAGTTCTTC
TRBJ1-1,TRBV19,many,-,CASSIATTEAFF,TGTGCCAGTAGTATAGCGACGACTGAAGCTTTCTTT
TRBJ2-5,TRBV2,many,-,CASSEARVLQETQYF,TGTGCCAGCAGTGAAGCCAGGGTGCTACAAGAGACCCAGTACTTC
TRBJ1-6,TRBV23-1,-,-,CASNTGQPFSPLHF,TGCGCCAGCAACACCGGACAGCCTTTTTCACCCCTCCACTTT
TRBJ2-7,TRBV6-2/TRBV6-3,-,TRBD1,CASSDNTGGRDEQYF,TGTGCCAGCAGCGATAACACAGGGGGCAGGGACGAGCAGTACTTC
TRBJ2-1,TRBV11-3,few,TRBD2,CASSLGTSGGANEQFF,TGTGCCAGCAGCTTAGGGACTAGCGGGGGGGCCAATGAGCAGTTCTTC
TRBJ1-1,TRBV5-4,few,-,CASSLLGGETEAFF,TGTGCCAGCAGCTTGCTCGGGGGGGAGACTGAAGCTTTCTTT
TRBJ2-1,TRBV7-9,-,-,CASSLIPNEQFF,TGTGCCAGCAGCTTAATCCCCAATGAGCAGTTCTTC
TRBJ2-1,TRBV19,-,-,CASSIPPGVAYNEQFF,TGTGCCAGTAGCATACCGCCAGGGGTAGCCTACAATGAGCAGTTCTTC
TRBJ1-5,TRBV4-1,few,-,CASSQGRASQPQHF,TGCGCCAGCAGCCAAGGACGGGCAAGTCAGCCCCAGCATTTT
TRBJ2-7,TRBV6-6,-,-,CASQKGNEQYF,TGTGCCAGCCAGAAGGGAAACGAGCAGTACTTC
TRBJ1-3,TRBV4-2,-,TRBD1,CASSHFGTGTGNTIYF,TGTGCCAGCAGCCATTTTGGGACAGGGACTGGAAACACCATATATTTT
TRBJ1-1,TRBV12-3/TRBV12-4,-,-,CASSPNFNVGPSNTEAFF,TGTGCCAGCAGTCCAAACTTCAACGTCGGTCCATCTAACACTGAAGCTTTCTTT
TRBJ2-6,TRBV12-3/TRBV12-4,-,TRBD1,CASKGTGGPPAANVLTF,TGTGCCAGCAAAGGGACAGGGGGGCCCCCTGCGGCCAACGTCCTGACTTTC
TRBJ1-1,TRBV12-3/TRBV12-4,many,-,CASSLGVRGNAEAFF,TGTGCCAGCAGTTTAGGGGTTAGGGGTAACGCTGAAGCTTTCTTT
TRBJ2-6,TRBV3-1,-,TRBD2,CASSLTSGYSGANVLTF,TGTGCCAGCAGCCTGACTAGCGGTTATTCTGGGGCCAACGTCCTGACTTTC